The T cell receptor beta chain under discussion was sequenced for a study of cytomegalovirus exposure and HLA in healthy donors. Study details: Unique TCRs from HLA-typed donors, 85 million to 100 million of them, were held in an early data release.

Regarding this clone: Its antigen remains unknown.

Germline CDR1 reads SGHDT; CDR2 reads YYEEEE. Between the trimmed V and J ends, which lost 0 bases and 8 bases, there was a span of 8 bases. This CDR3 spans 12 amino acids. General observations from the study: The listing of 150 to 200 TCR beta chains classed them as cytomegalovirus-associated.

PCR used 60 Vbeta primers and 13 Jbeta primers. The repertoire was sequenced with immunoSEQ multiplex PCR; TCRdb's copy has only in-frame clones and lacks some. This sample has some 140,000 clones, with 60% to 85% found just once. The receptor's source is a woman between 18 and 30 years old in good health and CMV-seronegative. This chain joins TRBV5-6 and TRBJ1-2, with D tentatively TRBD1 (5 bases). The sequenced sample consisted of PBMCs. The CDR3 bases are TGTGCCAGCAGCTTGGTAGGGGAAGGCTACACCTTC. Translation gives CASSLVGEGYTF.